These 32 T cell receptor beta chains came from one sample sequenced in a study of control samples from healthy donors and cancer patients (TCRdb year 2020). Receptor libraries were prepared by the immunoSEQ multiplex PCR assay. TCRdb carries this immuneACCESS record with in-frame sequences only. Its versions omit some clonotypes, under half of them owing to an unresolved V gene in the studies checked, with the rest unexplained. The sample table holds more than 100,000 clones, of which about 89% were seen once. About 18% of the sample rests with the top ten. The source material was PBMCs. Receptors were obtained from a man between 60 and 75 years old with lung cancer.

V and J are TRBV18 and TRBJ1-5; TRBD1 is a possible D gene (6 bases). Germline V gene lookup returns CDR1 KGHSH and CDR2 LQKENI. V was shortened by 5 bases and J by 4 bases, with 9 bases between the two germline ends. This CDR3 is built from 13 residues. The DNA of the CDR3 is TGTGCCAGCTCATTTGACAGGAATCAGCCCCAGCATTTT. It is translated as CASSFDRNQPQHF. Filled out from reference TRBV18 and TRBJ1-5, the complete variable domain reads NAGVMQNPRHLVRRRGQEARLRCSPMKGHSHVYWYRQLPEEGLKFMVYLQKENIIDESGMPKERFSAEFPKEGPSILRIQQVVRGDSAAYFCASSFDRNQPQHFGDGTRLSIL.

This chain uses TRBV7-6 with TRBJ2-4, with a tentative D call TRBD1 (6 bases). CDR3 length equals 14 residues. V was shortened by 2 bases and J by 7 bases, with 12 bases between the two germline ends. CDR1 is SGHVS and CDR2 is FNYEAQ in the germline V gene. DNA for the CDR3: TGTGCCAGCAGCTTATATCACAGGGATAACATTCAGTACTTC. Protein: CASSLYHRDNIQYF.

This clone was counted a single time. The chain couples TRBV11-3 to TRBJ2-3; 10 bases line up with TRBD1. Germline V gives CDR1 SGHNT, CDR2 YENEEA. V was clipped by 5 bases and J by 3 bases; unmatched bases: 8. This CDR3 spans 16 amino acids. CDR3 DNA sequence: TGTGCCAGCAGCCTTACCGGGACAGGGGCAACAGATACGCAGTATTTT. Translating gives CASSLTGTGATDTQYF.

The chain uses TRBV21-1 and TRBJ2-7; the table calls TRBD2, which could not be checked here. TRBV21-1 is deemed a pseudogene. This CDR3 is built from 14 residues. The CDR3 nucleotides read TGTGCCAGCAGCTATCGACTGAGCCACTACGAGCAGTACGTC. Amino acid sequence: CASSYRLSHYEQYV.

A few counts support this clone. The chain joins TRBV6-5 to TRBJ2-5; 11 nucleotides align to TRBD2. CDR3 length: 15 residues. Losses at the gene ends were 7 bases for V and 3 bases for J; bases not matched to a gene: 7. Germline values: CDR1 MNHEY, CDR2 SVGAGI. The CDR3 protein is CASTQPGLAEETQYF. For the CDR3, the DNA is TGTGCCAGCACTCAGCCGGGACTAGCGGAAGAGACCCAGTACTTC.

The chain recombines TRBV30 with TRBJ1-5, with 7 bases fitting TRBD1. This CDR3 spans 18 amino acids. Germline CDR1 GTSNPN, CDR2 SVGIG (reference sequence). The J segment lost 2 bases and the V segment lost 2 bases, leaving 15 bases of the junction unmatched. CDR3 sequence reads: CAWSPKPQGPERNQPQHF. In nucleotides, the CDR3 is TGTGCCTGGAGTCCGAAACCACAGGGGCCTGAGCGCAATCAGCCCCAGCATTTT. Filled out from reference TRBV30 and TRBJ1-5, the complete variable domain reads SQTIHQWPATLVQPVGSPLSLECTVEGTSNPNLYWYRQAAGRGLQLLFYSVGIGQISSEVPQNLSASRPQDRQFILSSKKLLLSDSGFYLCAWSPKPQGPERNQPQHFGDGTRLSIL.

The chain links TRBV11-1 to TRBJ1-2; no firm D call. The CDR3 spans 12 residues. Germline V CDR1 and CDR2: SGHAT, FQDESV (reference sequence). Trimming cost V 1 base and J 5 bases, with 5 bases left between them. CDR3 DNA sequence: TGTGCCAGCAGCTTAGAAGGATATGGCTACACCTTC. Its translation: CASSLEGYGYTF.

V usage is TRBV5-1 and J usage is TRBJ2-3; 13 positions agree with TRBD2. V trimming: 4 bases; J trimming: 1 base; junction bases outside the gene matches: 6. Germline V lookup: CDR1 SGHRS, CDR2 YFSETQ. The CDR3 contains 17 residues. Written as DNA, the CDR3 is TGCGCCAGCAGCGGGGGACTAGCGGGGAGCCGCACAGATACGCAGTATTTT. The encoded protein is CASSGGLAGSRTDTQYF.

V gene TRBV5-1 combines with J gene TRBJ2-1; 11 bases fit TRBD1. CDR3 length equals 15 residues. J lost 4 bases, V lost 3 bases, and 3 bases had no gene match. Germline V gene lookup returns CDR1 SGHRS and CDR2 YFSETQ. CDR3: CASSWTGGGYNEQFF. Written as DNA, the CDR3 is TGCGCCAGCAGCTGGACAGGGGGCGGGTACAATGAGCAGTTCTTC.

The chain uses TRBV4-1 and TRBJ1-2, with D uncertain. The CDR3 is 14 amino acids. The ends were cut back, 0 bases at V and 4 bases at J, with 9 bases in the middle. The germline gives CDR1 MGHRA, CDR2 YSYEKL. In DNA, the CDR3 is TGCGCCAGCAGCCAAGATTCCGTTGGCTATGGCTACACCTTC. Its protein product is CASSQDSVGYGYTF.

The CDR3 DNA follows: TGTGCCAGCAGCTTAAGGACGGGATACGAGCAGTACTTC. It encodes CASSLRTGYEQYF. The chain joins TRBV5-4 to TRBJ2-7; D is perhaps TRBD2 (5 bases). V was cut by 2 bases and J by 4 bases, with 10 bases left in between. This CDR3 comprises 13 residues. Germline lookup yields CDR1 SGHNT and CDR2 YYREEE (reference sequence).

The genes are TRBV18 and TRBJ1-5; D might be TRBD1 (6 bases). The CDR3 extends over 14 amino acids. V lost 5 bases, J lost 4 bases, and 12 bases lay in between. CDR1 and CDR2 from the germline V gene are KGHSH and LQKENI. CDR3 loop: CASSVGGGNQPQHF. DNA of the CDR3: TGTGCCAGCTCAGTAGGAGGGGGTAATCAGCCCCAGCATTTT.

This clone occurred many times. This sequence joins TRBV5-6 and TRBJ1-5, with D maybe TRBD1 (5 bases). The V gene lost 4 bases and the J gene lost 6 bases, with 14 bases spanning the gap. The CDR3 is 14 residues long. Germline values: CDR1 SGHDT, CDR2 YYEEEE. The CDR3 region is CASSLGLKGQPQHF. DNA of the CDR3: TGTGCCAGCAGCCTGGGACTCAAGGGTCAGCCCCAGCATTTT.

This chain joins TRBV5-1 and TRBJ2-1; D might be TRBD1 or TRBD2, each matching 5 bases. The CDR3 totals 13 residues. Germline CDR1 reads SGHRS; CDR2 reads YFSETQ. Deletions cut 0 bases from V and 13 bases from J, with 14 bases between. The CDR3 nucleotides are TGCGCCAGCAGCTTGGCCGGGGACCCTCGACAGTTCTTC. It translates to CASSLAGDPRQFF. Full variable domain (outside the CDR3, taken from reference TRBV5-1 and TRBJ2-1): KAGVTQTPRYLIKTRGQQVTLSCSPISGHRSVSWYQQTPGQGLQFLFEYFSETQRNKGNFPGRFSGRQFSNSRSEMNVSTLELGDSALYLCASSLAGDPRQFFGPGTRLTVL.

V usage is TRBV3-1 (or the pseudogene TRBV3-2) and J usage is TRBJ2-3, with D perhaps matching TRBD2 (5 bases). The CDR3 contains 12 residues. From germline, CDR1 is LGHDT and CDR2 YNNKEL (reference sequence). V lost 6 bases, J lost 8 bases, and 12 bases lay in between. The CDR3 region is CASRSHRGTQYF. In DNA form, the CDR3 reads TGTGCCAGCAGGAGTCATCGGGGTACGCAGTATTTT.

This sequence joins TRBV7-9 and TRBJ2-3, with D unclear. The CDR3 contains 13 residues. The germline V and J ends were trimmed by 0 bases and 2 bases, with 3 bases remaining between them. Germline CDR1 reads SEHNR; CDR2 reads FQNEAQ (reference sequence). DNA for the CDR3: TGTGCCAGCAGCTTAGCGGACACAGATACGCAGTATTTT. Protein product: CASSLADTDTQYF.

Only one count was recorded for this clone. The chain employs TRBV5-6 and TRBJ2-5; 9 bases match TRBD2. This CDR3 comprises 16 residues. Trimming removed 0 bases from V and 5 bases from J; junction bases left unmatched: 8. Per germline, CDR1 SGHDT and CDR2 YYEEEE. The CDR3: CASSLAIGLAGETQYF. The CDR3 coding sequence is TGTGCCAGCAGCTTGGCGATAGGCCTAGCGGGGGAGACCCAGTACTTC.

The chain has TRBV12-3 or TRBV12-4 and TRBJ1-2; D is uncertain. V was trimmed by 6 bases and J by 5 bases, leaving 13 bases between them. There are 13 residues in the CDR3. Here the CDR3 DNA reads TGTGCCAGCAGCACTTTGCCCGATTATGGCTACACCTTC. Translating gives CASSTLPDYGYTF.

The V and J genes are TRBV6-5 and TRBJ1-6, with TRBD1 identical over 8 bases. In germline, CDR1 is MNHEY, CDR2 SVGAGI. With 5 bases clipped from V and 7 bases from J, the junction kept 7 bases outside the gene matches. This CDR3 has 15 residues. For the CDR3, the DNA is TGTGCCAGCAGTATTACAGGGGGAGCAAATTCACCCCTCCACTTT. Protein sequence: CASSITGGANSPLHF.

CDR3: CASSEWAEKLFF. CDR3 coding DNA: TGTGCCAGCAGTGAATGGGCCGAAAAACTGTTTTTT. The V call is TRBV6-1, the J call TRBJ1-4; D remains unclear. V gave up 2 bases and J gave up 8 bases, with 6 bases separating them. The CDR3 length is 12 residues. Germline lookup yields CDR1 MNHNS and CDR2 SASEGT.

The chain carries TRBV4-2 and TRBJ1-1; D ambiguous. V was pared by 4 bases and J by 0 bases, with 6 bases between. The CDR3 length is 13 residues. Germline V gives CDR1 LGHNA, CDR2 YNFKEQ. The DNA of the CDR3 is TGTGCCAGCAGCCTAACTATGAACACTGAAGCTTTCTTT. Protein: CASSLTMNTEAFF.

CDR3 amino acids: CAWGTGQLNEKLFF. CDR3 in DNA: TGTGCCTGGGGGACGGGACAGCTTAATGAAAAACTGTTTTTT. The J gene is TRBJ1-4, the V gene TRBV30; TRBD1 agrees at 7 bases. The CDR3 is 14 residues long. Unmatched junction bases numbered 7, after V lost 5 bases and J lost 4 bases. Germline values: CDR1 GTSNPN, CDR2 SVGIG (reference sequence).

This clone is a singleton in its sample. The chain couples TRBV2 to TRBJ1-3; D unclear. The CDR3 runs to 14 residues. Germline V gene sequence: CDR1 SNHLY, CDR2 FYNNEI. V lost 7 bases and J lost 0, with 10 bases in between. Here the CDR3 reads CASMREYSGNTIYF. CDR3 DNA: TGTGCCAGCATGAGAGAGTACTCTGGAAACACCATATATTTT.

The chain carries TRBV7-6 and TRBJ1-2; 9 nucleotides match TRBD1. Germline-derived CDR1 and CDR2 are SGHVS and FNYEAQ. The V and J ends lost 4 bases and 0 bases, in that order; junction bases with no gene match: 6. The CDR3 sequence is 16 residues long. CDR3 in amino acids: CASSSGQGLANYGYTF. The DNA of the CDR3 is TGTGCCAGCAGCTCCGGACAGGGGCTCGCTAACTATGGCTACACCTTC.

The V gene is TRBV3-1 (or the pseudogene TRBV3-2), the J gene TRBJ2-3; D is unresolved. The germline CDR1 and CDR2 sequences are LGHDT and YNNKEL (reference sequence). This CDR3 is 13 amino acids long. Trimming stripped 3 bases from V and 9 bases from J, with 13 bases between. The CDR3 loop is CASSQIAELTQYF. The CDR3 DNA is TGTGCCAGCAGCCAGATAGCTGAACTCACGCAGTATTTT.

A single count supports this clone. The V and J genes are TRBV29-1 and TRBJ1-2, with D maybe TRBD1 (6 bases). The CDR3 consists of 12 residues. V was trimmed by 1 base and J by 8 bases, leaving 11 bases between them. Germline lookup yields CDR1 SQVTM and CDR2 ANQGSEA. The CDR3 coding sequence is TGCAGCGTTGAAGTGTCCGGGGGCGGCTACACCTTC. Translating it yields CSVEVSGGGYTF. The full variable domain, with the rest looked up from reference TRBV29-1 and TRBJ1-2, is SAVISQKPSRDICQRGTSLTIQCQVDSQVTMMFWYRQQPGQSLTLIATANQGSEATYESGFVIDKFPISRPNLTFSTLTVSNMSPEDSSIYLCSVEVSGGGYTFGSGTRLTVV.

This chain links TRBV7-9 with TRBJ1-2; D is unclear. V was clipped by 7 bases and J by 3 bases, with 12 bases between them. CDR1 is SEHNR, CDR2 FQNEAQ, per germline (reference sequence). The CDR3 length is 13 residues. The CDR3 coding sequence is TGTGCCAGCATTTCCGGGTCGGACTATGGCTACACCTTC. This translates into CASISGSDYGYTF.

The chain is built from TRBV6-2 or TRBV6-3 and TRBJ1-3; a possible D gene is TRBD1 (6 bases). V lost 1 base to trimming and J lost 1 base, with 20 bases between them. The CDR3 length is 19 residues. CDR1 and CDR2 from the germline V gene are MNHEY and SVGEGT. The CDR3 bases are TGTGCCAGCAGTTACTTATCCCCCGCGCGAACAGGGTCTGGAAACACCATATATTTT. This encodes CASSYLSPARTGSGNTIYF.

This clone has only one observation. The rearrangement links TRBV15 to TRBJ2-6; D is undetermined. The ends were cut back, 2 bases at V and 0 bases at J, with 8 bases in the middle. The germline V gene has CDR1 LNHNV and CDR2 YYDKDF (reference sequence). This CDR3 has 16 amino acids. CDR3 region: CATSRRQSSGANVLTF. CDR3 nucleotides: TGTGCCACCAGCAGACGACAAAGCTCTGGGGCCAACGTCCTGACTTTC.

The J gene is TRBJ2-1, the V gene TRBV5-6; D gene uncertain. The germline V gene encodes CDR1 SGHDT and CDR2 YYEEEE. Trimming pared 2 bases from V and 5 bases from J, leaving 8 bases between. This CDR3 has 13 amino acids. CDR3 nucleotide sequence: TGTGCCAGCAGCTTCACTTCGAACAATGAGCAGTTCTTC. Its protein product is CASSFTSNNEQFF.

The chain combines TRBV7-2 with TRBJ2-3, with TRBD2 matching 13 bases. V lost 5 bases, J lost 6 bases, and 8 bases stayed unmatched. This CDR3 spans 16 amino acids. Germline CDR1 and CDR2: SGHTA and FQGNSA. The CDR3 nucleotides read TGTGCCAGCAGCACGGGACTAGCGGGGATAAGGGATACGCAGTATTTT. It yields the protein CASSTGLAGIRDTQYF.

The chain is built from TRBV10-3 and TRBJ1-2, with unresolved D. Trimming took 0 bases from V and 7 from J, leaving 9 bases between them. This CDR3 contains 13 residues. The germline CDR1 and CDR2 sequences are ENHRY and SYGVKD. Written as DNA, the CDR3 is TGTGCCATCAGTGAGTCCCAGGCGAGTGGCTACACCTTC. It translates to CAISESQASGYTF.